A selection of T cell receptor beta chains follows, all from one sample in a study of graft-versus-host responses after intestinal transplantation. Assay used: immunoSEQ multiplex PCR; TCRdb lists only in-frame clones, some missing. The sample consists of about 120,000 clones, 75% to 95% of them appearing once. Antigens of these TCRs are unknown. Sequenced material: unstimulated CD4+ T cells sorted from spleen or lymph node cells, taken before intestinal transplant. These receptor sequences come from a human donor who received an intestinal transplant. The CDR3 runs from the conserved cysteine through the conserved F or W. D genes are given only for firm matches. Clone size is shown for a subset of rows, as once, few, many or a class of expanded clone.

abundance | v_gene | d_gene | CDR3aa
NA | TRBV2 | TRBD2 | CASSEAGLAELFF
NA | TRBV7-2 | TRBD1 | CASSYRQGKNTEAFF
NA | TRBV28 | NA | CASSTFEGLDKLFF
NA | TRBV5-1 | TRBD2 | CASSLLFSGRRNEQFF
NA | TRBV19 | TRBD1 | CASSIGQGASSYEQYF
NA | TRBV30 | TRBD1 | CAWNRVDRGYEQYF
NA | TRBV7-2 | TRBD1 | CASSFIGQGISGNTIYF
few | TRBV5-4 | TRBD1 | CASSLGDRGYTGELFF
NA | TRBV4-2 | NA | CASSQGEASRSETQYF
NA | TRBV7-2 | TRBD1 | CASSLSRGLQYSNQPQHF
NA | TRBV10-3 | TRBD1 | CAISLDRGTDTQYF
few | TRBV29-1 | TRBD1 | CSVGTGGRGYGYTF
NA | TRBV30 | TRBD2 | CALGLAGGPGGELFF
NA | TRBV5-1 | TRBD1 | CASSADRGEQYF
NA | TRBV27 | NA | CASSLFPRYEQYF
NA | TRBV19 | NA | CASSSTAVEKLFF
NA | TRBV5-1 | NA | CASSLASGAGGTDTQYF
NA | TRBV29-1 | NA | CSVVQRRGETEAFF
NA | TRBV19 | NA | CASSIGGHRPSGNTIYF
NA | TRBV5-1 | NA | CASSLDRFSADTQYF
NA | TRBV21-1 | NA | CASSKAPDFRGKGNTIYF
NA | TRBV20-1 | TRBD2 | CSARGGETQYF
NA | TRBV5-5 | NA | CASSLGGLSLDTEAFF
NA | TRBV7-6 | TRBD1 | CASSVGTGSNQPQHF
NA | TRBV7-2 | NA | CASSSGLISYNEQFF
NA | TRBV7-3 | TRBD1 | CASSPTGNVYEQFF
NA | TRBV30 | NA | CAWRDRGSYGYTF
NA | TRBV18 | TRBD2 | CASSPTSGSYEQYF